This TCR beta chain is drawn from a study of CD4+ T cells in melanoma. This CDR3 has 16 residues. Trimming left V 1 base short and J 0 bases short, with 10 bases between. Germline lookup yields CDR1 SGHAT and CDR2 FQNNGV. The protocol was immunoSEQ multiplex PCR, while the TCRdb copy is restricted to in-frame clones and leaves out a portion. This sample has about 10,000 clones, with roughly two thirds found just once. Notes on the study in general: Diverse differentiation states were reported for melanoma neoantigen-specific CD4+ T cells. CD8+ T cell, macrophage and B cell function reportedly correlated with neoantigen-specific CD4+ T cells.

For this clone: Its antigen remains unknown.

The chain uses TRBV11-2 and TRBJ1-3; D may be TRBD1 (5 bases). The sequence came from a human donor with melanoma. Input material: cells from a culture (not recorded whether cultured in vitro). The CDR3 here is CASSLVGRISGNTIYF. The CDR3, as DNA: TGTGCCAGCAGCTTAGTGGGACGAATCTCTGGAAACACCATATATTTT.